The T cell receptor (beta chain) described here comes from a study of blood T cell repertoires in COVID-19. Overall study: From the United States, Italy and Spain came samples of acute and convalescent COVID-19. Nucleic acid was either cDNA or gDNA, and it came from T cells, B-cell-depleted T cells, or PBMCs.

This clone has just a few counts. The V gene end was trimmed by 3 bases and the J gene end by 2 bases; junction bases not matched to a gene: 2. This CDR3 spans 14 amino acids. CDR1 SEHNR and CDR2 FQNEAQ come from the germline V gene (reference sequence). In the authors' workflow: Using reference gene primer amplification, nucleated cell counts were estimated. Assay used: immunoSEQ multiplex PCR; TCRdb lists only in-frame clones, some missing. Clonal size and the V and J genes are those of that table, whereas D and trimming came from the DNA. The table records approximately 99,000 clones, around 83% of them present only once.

The sample consisted of peripheral blood. The chain uses TRBV7-9 and TRBJ2-3; 7 nucleotides match TRBD2. The TCR comes from an older man with active or convalescent COVID-19. The CDR3 DNA reads as TGTGCCAGCAGCTTTACTAGCGTCACAGATACGCAGTATTTT. Translation gives CASSFTSVTDTQYF.